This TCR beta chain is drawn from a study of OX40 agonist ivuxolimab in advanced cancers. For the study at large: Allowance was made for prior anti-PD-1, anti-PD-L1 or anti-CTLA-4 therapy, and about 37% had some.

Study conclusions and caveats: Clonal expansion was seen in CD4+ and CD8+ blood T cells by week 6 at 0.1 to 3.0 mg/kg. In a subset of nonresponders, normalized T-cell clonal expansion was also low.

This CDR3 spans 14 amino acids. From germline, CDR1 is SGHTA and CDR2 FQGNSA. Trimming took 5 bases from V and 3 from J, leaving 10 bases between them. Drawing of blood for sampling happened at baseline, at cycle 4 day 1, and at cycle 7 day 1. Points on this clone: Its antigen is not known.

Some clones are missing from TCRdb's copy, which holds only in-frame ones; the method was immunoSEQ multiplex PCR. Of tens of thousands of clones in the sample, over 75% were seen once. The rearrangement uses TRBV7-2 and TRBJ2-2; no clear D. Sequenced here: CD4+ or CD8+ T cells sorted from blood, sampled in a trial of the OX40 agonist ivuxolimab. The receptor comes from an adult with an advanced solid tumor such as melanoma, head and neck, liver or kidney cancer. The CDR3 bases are TGTGCCAGCAGCGCGGAGTATTACACCGGGGAGCTGTTTTTT. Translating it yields CASSAEYYTGELFF.